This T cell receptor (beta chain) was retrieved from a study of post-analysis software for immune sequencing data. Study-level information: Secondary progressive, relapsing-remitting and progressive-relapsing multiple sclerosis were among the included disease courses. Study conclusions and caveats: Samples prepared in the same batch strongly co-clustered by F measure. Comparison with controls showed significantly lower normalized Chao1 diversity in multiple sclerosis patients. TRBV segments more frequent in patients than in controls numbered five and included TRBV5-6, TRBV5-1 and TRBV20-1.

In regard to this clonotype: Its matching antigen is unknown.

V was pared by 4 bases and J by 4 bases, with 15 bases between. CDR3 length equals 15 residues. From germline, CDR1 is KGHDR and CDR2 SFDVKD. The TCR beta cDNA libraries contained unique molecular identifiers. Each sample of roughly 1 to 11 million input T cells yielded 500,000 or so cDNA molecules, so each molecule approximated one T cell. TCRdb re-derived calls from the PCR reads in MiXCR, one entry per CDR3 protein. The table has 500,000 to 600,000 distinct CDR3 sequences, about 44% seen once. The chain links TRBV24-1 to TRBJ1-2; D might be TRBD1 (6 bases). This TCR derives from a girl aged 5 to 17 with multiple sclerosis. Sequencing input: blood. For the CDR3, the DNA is TGTGCCACCAGTGAGTCGACAGGAGAGAGCTATGGCTACACCTTC. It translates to CATSESTGESYGYTF.